The rows below give T cell receptor beta chains drawn from one sample of a study of tumor and adjacent non-tumor tissue in lung cancer. TCRdb re-analysed the multiplex PCR reads in MiXCR, keeping a single row per CDR3 protein. The sample lists 80,000 to 130,000 distinct CDR3 sequences; approximately 65% were seen once. The specimen sequenced was distant non-tumor lung tissue. These receptors originate from a man aged 25-45 years with non-small cell lung cancer. Each CDR3 is given with its conserved first and last residue. The D gene is left open where the match is weak. For some rows the clone size is stated as once, few or many, or as a class when expanded; others skip it.

.,TRBJ2-3,TRBV20-1,.,CSARDRSLAFHTQYF,TGCAGTGCTAGAGATCGGTCACTAGCCTTTCATACGCAGTATTTT
few,TRBJ1-2,TRBV11-2,.,CVSSLLTGCAGGYTF,TGTGTCAGCAGCTTATTAACAGGGTGCGCGGGGGGCTACACCTTC
.,TRBJ2-3,TRBV5-4,.,CASSLEEGVADTQYF,TGTGCCAGCAGCTTGGAAGAGGGTGTGGCAGATACGCAGTATTTT
.,TRBJ1-6,TRBV6-5,.,CGSSRLRRGSSFKSHLHF,TGTGGCAGCAGTCGCCTCCGAAGAGGGAGCTCCTTTAAATCACACCTCCACTTT
.,TRBJ2-3,TRBV5-1,TRBD2,CASSLERAGRDTQYF,TGCGCCAGCAGCTTGGAAAGAGCGGGGAGAGATACGCAGTATTTT
.,TRBJ2-7,TRBV20-1,TRBD2,CSARGAGVSSYEQYF,TGCAGTGCTAGAGGAGCGGGGGTATCCTCCTACGAGCAGTACTTC
.,TRBJ1-2,TRBV11-2,.,CVSSSGQVNYGYAF,TGTGTCAGCAGCTCCGGGCAGGTGAACTATGGCTACGCCTTC
.,TRBJ2-1,TRBV6-2/TRBV6-3,TRBD2,CASGHLLAGDNEQFF,TGTGCTAGCGGCCACTTACTAGCGGGGGACAATGAGCAGTTCTTC
many,TRBJ2-3,TRBV6-1,TRBD2,CASSETSGGADTQYF,TGTGCCAGCAGTGAAACTAGCGGGGGGGCAGATACGCAGTATTTT
.,TRBJ2-5,TRBV12-3/TRBV12-4,.,CASSLPGGDQEMQYF,TGTGCCAGCAGTTTGCCTGGCGGTGATCAAGAGATGCAGTACTTC
.,TRBJ1-1,TRBV20-1,TRBD1,CSTGTGMGTEAFF,TGCAGTACCGGGACAGGGATGGGCACTGAAGCTTTCTTT
medium-sized,TRBJ1-1,TRBV29-1,.,CSVTHSNTEAFF,TGCAGCGTTACTCACAGTAACACTGAAGCTTTCTTT
.,TRBJ2-5,TRBV7-9,TRBD2,CASSLSREGTQYF,TGTGCCAGCAGCTTATCCAGGGAGGGGACCCAGTACTTC
.,TRBJ2-7,TRBV6-1,TRBD2,CVSSDISGGYEQYF,TGTGTCAGCAGTGATATTAGCGGGGGGTACGAGCAGTACTTC
.,TRBJ1-2,TRBV7-9,.,CASSNAGTSNYGYTF,TGTGCCAGCAGCAACGCCGGGACCTCTAACTATGGCTACACCTTC
.,TRBJ2-7,TRBV11-1,TRBD2,CASSIDSSGSSYEQHF,TGTGCCAGCAGTATAGATAGTAGCGGGAGTTCCTACGAGCAGCACTTC
.,TRBJ2-1,TRBV29-1,.,CSVEGTVYSEQLF,TGCAGCGTTGAAGGGACAGTATACAGTGAGCAGCTCTTC
.,TRBJ2-1,TRBV4-3,.,CASNQESGGPYNEQFF,TGCGCCAGCAATCAAGAGTCCGGGGGCCCCTACAATGAGCAGTTCTTC
.,TRBJ1-5,TRBV20-1,.,CSAGQCLNQPQHF,TGCAGTGCTGGACAGTGCCTCAATCAGCCCCAGCATTTT
.,TRBJ2-1,TRBV20-1,TRBD2,CSATSPLAGGYEQFF,TGCAGTGCAACCTCTCCACTAGCGGGAGGTTATGAGCAGTTCTTC
once,TRBJ2-1,TRBV20-1,TRBD2,CSASRVAGVGNERFF,TGCAGTGCTAGCCGGGTAGCGGGAGTGGGAAATGAGCGGTTCTTC
.,TRBJ2-1,TRBV4-1,TRBD2,CASSFRAGDEHFF,TGCGCCAGCAGCTTTAGGGCGGGGGATGAGCACTTCTTC
many,TRBJ1-5,TRBV6-2/TRBV6-3,.,CASSTDNRVGQPQHF,TGTGCCAGCAGTACCGACAACAGGGTTGGGCAGCCCCAGCATTTT
.,TRBJ2-4,TRBV11-1,.,CTSTHSSRAIKNIQYF,TGTACCAGCACCCACTCAAGCAGGGCGATCAAAAACATTCAGTACTTC
.,TRBJ2-1,TRBV7-9,TRBD2,CASSYTLRLAGGNIYNEKFF,TGTGCCAGCAGCTACACGTTGAGACTAGCGGGAGGGAATATCTACAATGAGAAGTTCTTC
many,TRBJ2-5,TRBV5-4,.,CASSRDQRETQYF,TGTGCCAGCAGTAGGGACCAGCGGGAGACCCAGTACTTC
.,TRBJ1-2,TRBV11-2,.,CASSDTANYGDTF,TGTGCCAGCAGCGACACAGCTAACTATGGCGACACCTTC
once,TRBJ2-1,TRBV11-2,TRBD2,CACDWEGYNEQFF,TGTGCCTGCGACTGGGAGGGTTACAACGAGCAGTTCTTC
few,TRBJ2-1,TRBV6-2/TRBV6-3,TRBD2,CASCREGGGPYNEQFF,TGTGCCAGCTGTCGGGAGGGGGGGGGGCCATACAATGAGCAGTTCTTC
many,TRBJ2-3,TRBV5-4,.,CASSQAGEDTQYF,TGTGCCAGCAGCCAAGCAGGGGAGGATACGCAGTATTTT
.,TRBJ2-3,TRBV12-3/TRBV12-4,.,CASSLGKADTQYF,TGTGCAAGCAGTTTGGGCAAAGCGGATACGCAGTATTTT
.,TRBJ2-5,TRBV6-6,.,CASSWGHMDRETQYF,TGTGCCAGCAGCTGGGGACACATGGACCGAGAGACACAGTACTTC
.,TRBJ1-1,TRBV20-1,.,CSAVMGGWIEAFF,TGCAGTGCCGTTATGGGGGGGTGGATTGAAGCTTTCTTT
.,TRBJ2-1,TRBV10-2,.,CASSGRNRDAKNIQFF,TGCGCCAGCAGTGGTAGAAACAGGGACGCCAAAAACATTCAGTTCTTC
many,TRBJ2-3,TRBV6-4,TRBD1,CASSETGGTDTQYF,TGTGCCAGCAGTGAGACAGGGGGCACAGATACGCAGTATTTT
.,TRBJ2-7,TRBV6-2/TRBV6-3,TRBD2,CASSNLAETYEQHF,TGTGCCAGCAGTAACCTAGCGGAGACCTACGAGCAGCACTTC
.,TRBJ2-2,TRBV6-5,.,CASSLTWRSANSGELFF,TGTGCCAGCAGCCTGACCTGGAGGTCCGCGAACTCCGGGGAGCTGTTTTTT
.,TRBJ2-2,TRBV6-5,TRBD1,CAGSSWTGDTGELVF,TGTGCCGGCAGTTCGTGGACAGGGGACACCGGGGAGCTGGTTTTT
.,TRBJ1-1,TRBV29-1,.,CSAYLNTQSFF,TGCAGCGCCTACTTGAACACTCAATCTTTCTTT